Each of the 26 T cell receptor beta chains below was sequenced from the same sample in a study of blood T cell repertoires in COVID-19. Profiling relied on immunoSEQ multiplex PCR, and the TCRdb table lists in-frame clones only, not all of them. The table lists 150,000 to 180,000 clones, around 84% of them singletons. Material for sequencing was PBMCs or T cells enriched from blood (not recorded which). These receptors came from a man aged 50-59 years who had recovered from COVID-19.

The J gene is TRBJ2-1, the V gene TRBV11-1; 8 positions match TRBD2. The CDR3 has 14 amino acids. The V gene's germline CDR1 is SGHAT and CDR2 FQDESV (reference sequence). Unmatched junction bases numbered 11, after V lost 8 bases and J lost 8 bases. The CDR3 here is CASGKGLDVHEQFF. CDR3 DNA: TGTGCCAGCGGAAAGGGACTAGATGTTCATGAGCAGTTCTTC.

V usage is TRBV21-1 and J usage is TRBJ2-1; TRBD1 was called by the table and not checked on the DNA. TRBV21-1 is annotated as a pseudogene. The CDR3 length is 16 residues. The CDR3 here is CASSVKDRGRRNEQFF. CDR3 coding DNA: TGTGCCAGCAGCGTAAAGGACAGGGGGCGCAGGAATGAGCAGTTCTTC.

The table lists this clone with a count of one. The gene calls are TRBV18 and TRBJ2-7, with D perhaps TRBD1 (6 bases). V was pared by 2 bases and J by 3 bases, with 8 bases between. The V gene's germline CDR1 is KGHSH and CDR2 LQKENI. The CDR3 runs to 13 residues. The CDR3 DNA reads TGTGCCAGCTCACCAAGGACAGACTACGAGCAGTACTTC. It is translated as CASSPRTDYEQYF.

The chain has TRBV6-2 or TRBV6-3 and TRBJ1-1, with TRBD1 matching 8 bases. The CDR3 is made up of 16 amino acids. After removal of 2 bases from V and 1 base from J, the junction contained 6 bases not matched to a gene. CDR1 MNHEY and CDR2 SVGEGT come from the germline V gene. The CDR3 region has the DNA TGTGCCAGCAGTTACAGTTCCGGGACAGGGAACACTGAAGCTTTCTTT. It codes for CASSYSSGTGNTEAFF.

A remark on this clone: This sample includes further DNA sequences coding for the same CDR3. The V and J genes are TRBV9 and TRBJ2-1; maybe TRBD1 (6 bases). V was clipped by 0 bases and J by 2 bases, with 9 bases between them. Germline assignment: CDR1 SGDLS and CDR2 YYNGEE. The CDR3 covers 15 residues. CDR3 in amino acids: CASSVAGAAYNEQFF. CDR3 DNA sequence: TGTGCCAGCAGCGTAGCAGGGGCGGCCTACAATGAGCAGTTCTTC.

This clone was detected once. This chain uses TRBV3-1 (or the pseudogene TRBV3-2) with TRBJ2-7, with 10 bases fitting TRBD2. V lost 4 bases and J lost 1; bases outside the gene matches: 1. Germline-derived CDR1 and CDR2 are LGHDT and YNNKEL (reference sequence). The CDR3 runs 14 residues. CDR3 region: CASSLAGGSYEQYF. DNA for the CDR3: TGTGCCAGCAGCCTAGCGGGGGGTTCCTACGAGCAGTACTTC.

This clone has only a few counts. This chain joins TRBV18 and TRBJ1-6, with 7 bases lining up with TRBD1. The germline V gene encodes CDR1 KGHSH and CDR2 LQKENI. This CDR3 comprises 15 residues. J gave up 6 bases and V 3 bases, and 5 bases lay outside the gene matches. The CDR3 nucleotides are TGTGCCAGCTCACCCGGGACAGCCATTAATTCACCCCTCCACTTT. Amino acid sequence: CASSPGTAINSPLHF. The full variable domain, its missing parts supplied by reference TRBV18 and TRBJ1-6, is NAGVMQNPRHLVRRRGQEARLRCSPMKGHSHVYWYRQLPEEGLKFMVYLQKENIIDESGMPKERFSAEFPKEGPSILRIQQVVRGDSAAYFCASSPGTAINSPLHFGNGTRLTVT.

The CDR3 DNA sequence: TGTGCCAGCAGCTTTCCGGACACTGGCACAGATACGCAGTATTTT. Amino acid sequence: CASSFPDTGTDTQYF. The chain carries TRBV7-9 and TRBJ2-3; perhaps TRBD1 as D (5 bases). Germline loops: CDR1 SEHNR, CDR2 FQNEAQ (reference sequence). CDR3 size: 15 residues. Trimming cost V 3 bases and J 1 base, with 11 bases left between them.

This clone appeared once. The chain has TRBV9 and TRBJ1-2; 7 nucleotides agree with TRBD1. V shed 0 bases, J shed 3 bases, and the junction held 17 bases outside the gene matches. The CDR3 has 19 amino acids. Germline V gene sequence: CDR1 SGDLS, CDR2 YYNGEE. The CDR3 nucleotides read TGTGCCAGCAGCGTAGACGAGAGACAGGGCTATCCACGGGACTATGGCTACACCTTC. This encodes CASSVDERQGYPRDYGYTF.

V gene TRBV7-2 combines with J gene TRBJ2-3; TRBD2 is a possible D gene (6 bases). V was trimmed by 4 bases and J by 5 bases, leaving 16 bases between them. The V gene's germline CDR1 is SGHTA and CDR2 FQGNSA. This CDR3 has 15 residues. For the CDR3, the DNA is TGTGCCAGCAGCTCCCACCGCCAGACTAGAGATACGCAGTATTTT. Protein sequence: CASSSHRQTRDTQYF.

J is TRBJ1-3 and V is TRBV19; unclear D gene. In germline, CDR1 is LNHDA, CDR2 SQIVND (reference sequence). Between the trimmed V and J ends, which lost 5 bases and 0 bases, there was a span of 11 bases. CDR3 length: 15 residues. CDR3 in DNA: TGTGCCAGTAGTTTAGGGCTCAACTCTGGAAACACCATATATTTT. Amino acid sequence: CASSLGLNSGNTIYF.

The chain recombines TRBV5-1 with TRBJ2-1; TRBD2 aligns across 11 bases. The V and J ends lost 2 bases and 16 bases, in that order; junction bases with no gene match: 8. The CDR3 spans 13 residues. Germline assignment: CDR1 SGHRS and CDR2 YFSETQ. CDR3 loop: CASSLKLAGGRFF. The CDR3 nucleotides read TGCGCCAGCAGCTTAAAGCTAGCGGGGGGACGATTCTTC.

The DNA for the CDR3 is TGCGCCAGCAGCTCAAATCTCCAGGGTGATGGCTACACCTTC. This translates into CASSSNLQGDGYTF. The chain employs TRBV5-1 and TRBJ1-2; possibly TRBD1 for D (5 bases). Trimming removed 3 bases from V and 6 bases from J, with 15 bases in between. Germline V gene sequence: CDR1 SGHRS, CDR2 YFSETQ. The CDR3 covers 14 residues.

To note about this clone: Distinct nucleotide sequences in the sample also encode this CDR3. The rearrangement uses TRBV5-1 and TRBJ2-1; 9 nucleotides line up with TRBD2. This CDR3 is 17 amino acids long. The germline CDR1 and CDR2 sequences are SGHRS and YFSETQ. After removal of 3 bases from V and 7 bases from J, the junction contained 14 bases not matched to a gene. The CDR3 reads CASSSGLAGGPSNEQFF. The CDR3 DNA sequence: TGCGCCAGCAGCTCGGGCCTCGCGGGGGGGCCTAGTAATGAGCAGTTCTTC.

Here the CDR3 DNA reads TGCGCCAGCAGCTTGGGTTCAGGGGGAGAGACCCAGTACTTC. Translation gives CASSLGSGGETQYF. The V and J genes are TRBV5-1 and TRBJ2-5, with TRBD1 matching over 7 bases. Germline V gives CDR1 SGHRS, CDR2 YFSETQ. The V segment lost 0 bases and the J segment 4 bases; nucleotides outside the gene matches: 3. The CDR3 length is 14 residues.

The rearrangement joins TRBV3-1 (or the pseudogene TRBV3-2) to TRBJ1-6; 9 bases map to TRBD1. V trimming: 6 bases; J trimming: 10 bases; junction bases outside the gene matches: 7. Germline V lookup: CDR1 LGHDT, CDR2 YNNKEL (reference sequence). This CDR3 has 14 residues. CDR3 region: CASSLQGAGSPLHF. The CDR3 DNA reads TGTGCCAGCAGTCTACAGGGGGCAGGGTCACCCCTCCACTTT.

The CDR3 sequence: CAWEQGNEQYF. The DNA of the CDR3 is TGTGCCTGGGAACAGGGTAACGAGCAGTACTTC. V and J are TRBV30 and TRBJ2-7; possible D gene TRBD1, 6 bases. V was cut by 5 bases and J by 5 bases, with 10 bases left in between. The germline CDR1 and CDR2 sequences are GTSNPN and SVGIG (reference sequence). The CDR3 contains 11 residues.

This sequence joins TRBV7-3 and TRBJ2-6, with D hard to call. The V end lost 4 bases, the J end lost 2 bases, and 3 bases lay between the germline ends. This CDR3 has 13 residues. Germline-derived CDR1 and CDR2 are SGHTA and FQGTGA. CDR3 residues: CASSSAGANVLTF. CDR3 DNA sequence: TGTGCCAGCAGCTCCGCTGGGGCCAACGTCCTGACTTTC. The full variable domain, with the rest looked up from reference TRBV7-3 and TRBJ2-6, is GAGVSQTPSNKVTEKGKYVELRCDPISGHTALYWYRQSLGQGPEFLIYFQGTGAADDSGLPNDRFFAVRPEGSVSTLKIQRTERGDSAVYLCASSSAGANVLTFGAGSRLTVL.

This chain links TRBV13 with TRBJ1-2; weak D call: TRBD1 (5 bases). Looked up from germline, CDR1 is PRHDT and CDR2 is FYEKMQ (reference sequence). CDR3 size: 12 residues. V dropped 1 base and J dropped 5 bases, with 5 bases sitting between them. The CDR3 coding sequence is TGTGCCAGCAGCTTAGCAGGGTATGGCTACACCTTC. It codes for CASSLAGYGYTF.

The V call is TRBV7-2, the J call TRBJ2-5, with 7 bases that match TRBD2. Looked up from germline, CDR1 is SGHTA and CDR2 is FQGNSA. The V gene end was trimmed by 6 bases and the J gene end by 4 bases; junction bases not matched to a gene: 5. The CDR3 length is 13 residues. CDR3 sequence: CASRPTSVETQYF. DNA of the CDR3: TGTGCCAGCAGACCAACTAGCGTAGAGACCCAGTACTTC. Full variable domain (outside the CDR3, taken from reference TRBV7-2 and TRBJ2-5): GAGVSQSPSNKVTEKGKDVELRCDPISGHTALYWYRQSLGQGLEFLIYFQGNSAPDKSGLPSDRFSAERTGGSVSTLTIQRTQQEDSAVYLCASRPTSVETQYFGPGTRLLVL.

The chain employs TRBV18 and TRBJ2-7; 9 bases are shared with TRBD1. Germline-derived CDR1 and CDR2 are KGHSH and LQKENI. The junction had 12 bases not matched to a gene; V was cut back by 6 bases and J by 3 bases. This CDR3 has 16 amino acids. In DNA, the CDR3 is TGTGCCAGCTCTGAACGACAGGGGGGGCTCGGCTACGAGCAGTACTTC. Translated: CASSERQGGLGYEQYF.

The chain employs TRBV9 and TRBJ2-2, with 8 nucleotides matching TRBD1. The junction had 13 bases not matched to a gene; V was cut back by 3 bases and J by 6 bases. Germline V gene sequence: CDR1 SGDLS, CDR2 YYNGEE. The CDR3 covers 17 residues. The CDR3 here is CASSDIQGALSAGELFF. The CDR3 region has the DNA TGTGCCAGCAGCGATATCCAGGGGGCGTTGTCCGCCGGGGAGCTGTTTTTT.

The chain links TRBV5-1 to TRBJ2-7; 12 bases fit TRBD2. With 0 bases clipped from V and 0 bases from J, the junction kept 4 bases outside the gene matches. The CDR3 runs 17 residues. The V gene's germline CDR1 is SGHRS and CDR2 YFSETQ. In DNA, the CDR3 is TGCGCCAGCAGCTTGGAACTAGCGGGGGGCAGCTCCTACGAGCAGTACTTC. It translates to CASSLELAGGSSYEQYF. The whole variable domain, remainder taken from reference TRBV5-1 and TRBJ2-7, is KAGVTQTPRYLIKTRGQQVTLSCSPISGHRSVSWYQQTPGQGLQFLFEYFSETQRNKGNFPGRFSGRQFSNSRSEMNVSTLELGDSALYLCASSLELAGGSSYEQYFGPGTRLTVT.

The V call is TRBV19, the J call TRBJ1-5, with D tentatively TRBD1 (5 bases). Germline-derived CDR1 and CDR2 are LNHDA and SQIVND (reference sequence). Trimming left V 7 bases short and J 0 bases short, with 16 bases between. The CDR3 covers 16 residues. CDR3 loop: CASTPAGGNSNQPQHF. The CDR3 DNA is TGTGCCAGTACCCCGGCGGGGGGAAATAGCAATCAGCCCCAGCATTTT.

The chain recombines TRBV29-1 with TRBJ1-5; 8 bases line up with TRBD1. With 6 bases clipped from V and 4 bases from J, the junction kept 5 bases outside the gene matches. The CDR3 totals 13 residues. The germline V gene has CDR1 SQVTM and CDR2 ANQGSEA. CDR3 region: CSVRTGKNQPQHF. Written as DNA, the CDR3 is TGCAGCGTCCGGACAGGGAAAAATCAGCCCCAGCATTTT.

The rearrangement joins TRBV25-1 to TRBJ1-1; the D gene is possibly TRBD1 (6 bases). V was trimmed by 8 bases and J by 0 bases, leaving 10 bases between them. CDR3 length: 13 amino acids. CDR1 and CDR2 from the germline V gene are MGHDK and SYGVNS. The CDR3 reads CASFGQLNTEAFF. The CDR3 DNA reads TGTGCCAGCTTCGGACAGTTGAACACTGAAGCTTTCTTT. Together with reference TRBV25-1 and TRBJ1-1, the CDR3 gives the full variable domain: EADIYQTPRYLVIGTGKKITLECSQTMGHDKMYWYQQDPGMELHLIHYSYGVNSTEKGDLSSESTVSRIRTEHFPLTLESARPSHTSQYLCASFGQLNTEAFFGQGTRLTVV.